This TCR beta chain derives from a study of cytomegalovirus exposure and HLA in healthy donors. Across the whole study: The approximately 120 validation repertoires matched the 500 to 750 first-cohort repertoires in platform, a later analysis reported.

The study's findings and limits: The TCR clusters that emerged in the first cohort tended, a later analysis found, to co-occur in the approximately 110 validation repertoires.

Here immunoSEQ multiplex PCR was the method, and the copy in TCRdb shows in-frame clones only, minus some. The table lists some 80,000 clones, 95% to 97% of them singletons. For this clone: Its specificity is unknown.

The CDR3 has 17 amino acids. Per the germline V gene, CDR1 is MNHEY and CDR2 is SMNVEV (reference sequence). V gave up 6 bases and J gave up 3 bases; unmatched junction bases: 12. The gene calls are TRBV27 and TRBJ2-7; 12 bases line up with TRBD2. The sample taken for sequencing was PBMCs. The clonotype was recovered from a woman aged 18-29 years in good health and CMV-seronegative. The CDR3 sequence is CASSTRLAGDGRYEQYF. The CDR3 DNA reads TGTGCCAGCAGCACCAGACTAGCGGGAGACGGACGCTACGAGCAGTACTTC.